Each of the 15 T cell receptor beta chains below was sequenced from the same sample in a study of blood T cell repertoires in COVID-19. Method: immunoSEQ multiplex PCR; TCRdb's copy keeps in-frame clones and lacks some. The sample has about 69,000 clones, over 75% seen once. Sequencing used peripheral blood. The receptor source for this set is an elderly man with acute or convalescent COVID-19.

Only a few counts were recorded for this clone. The rearrangement uses TRBV7-2 and TRBJ1-4, with 8 nucleotides matching TRBD1. CDR1 is SGHTA and CDR2 is FQGNSA in the germline V gene. The CDR3 runs 15 residues. V was pared by 5 bases and J by 3 bases, with 5 bases of the junction left unmatched. The CDR3 reads CASSQQGAANEKLFF. The DNA of the CDR3 is TGTGCCAGCAGCCAGCAGGGGGCAGCTAATGAAAAACTGTTTTTT.

This clone was seen just once. The V gene is TRBV24-1, the J gene TRBJ1-2; 9 positions match TRBD1. CDR1 and CDR2 (germline): KGHDR, SFDVKD. The CDR3 totals 16 residues. V shed 0 bases, J shed 6 bases, and the junction held 7 bases outside the gene matches. CDR3 in DNA: TGTGCCACCAGTGATTTGGTAGGGACAGGGCCGGATGGCTACACCTTC. Encoded protein: CATSDLVGTGPDGYTF.

This chain connects TRBV24-1 to TRBJ2-7, with no clear D. The germline CDR1 and CDR2 sequences are KGHDR and SFDVKD. Trimming removed 2 bases from V and 6 bases from J, with 13 bases in between. CDR3 length: 14 residues. The CDR3 nucleotides read TGTGCCACCAGTGATTCGTCGAAAGGAGCCGAGCAGTACTTC. This sequence encodes CATSDSSKGAEQYF.

CDR3 residues: CASSLRDALGVYEQYF. CDR3 DNA sequence: TGTGCCAGCAGCCTAAGAGACGCCCTAGGGGTCTACGAGCAGTACTTC. V usage is TRBV3-1 (or the pseudogene TRBV3-2) and J usage is TRBJ2-7; D perhaps matches TRBD1 (5 bases). The germline V gene encodes CDR1 LGHDT and CDR2 YNNKEL (reference sequence). The CDR3 runs 16 residues. The ends were cut back, 4 bases at V and 3 bases at J, with 19 bases in the middle.

The chain is built from TRBV6-6 and TRBJ1-6, with D maybe TRBD1 (5 bases). This CDR3 spans 14 amino acids. V was shortened by 8 bases and J by 7 bases, with 15 bases between the two germline ends. The germline V gene has CDR1 MNHNY and CDR2 SVGAGI (reference sequence). CDR3 sequence reads: CASSEGLRNSPLHF. CDR3 in DNA: TGTGCCAGCTCCGAGGGACTGAGAAATTCACCCCTCCACTTT.

The genes are TRBV2 and TRBJ1-5, with 7 bases fitting TRBD1. CDR1 and CDR2 (germline): SNHLY, FYNNEI. V lost 10 bases to trimming and J lost 7 bases; unmatched junction nucleotides: 13. The CDR3 totals 14 residues. The CDR3 sequence: CAITRDSAEQPQHF. The CDR3 DNA sequence: TGTGCCATTACCAGGGACAGCGCCGAGCAGCCCCAGCATTTT.

The genes are TRBV7-2 and TRBJ1-1; D call uncertain. Between the trimmed V and J ends, which lost 1 base and 1 base, there was a span of 10 bases. Per the germline V gene, CDR1 is SGHTA and CDR2 is FQGNSA. The CDR3 loop spans 15 amino acids. CDR3 residues: CASSLGAGKNTEAFF. CDR3 sequence (DNA): TGTGCCAGCAGCTTAGGGGCGGGAAAGAACACTGAAGCTTTCTTT.

This clone was seen a single time. The rearrangement joins TRBV6-5 to TRBJ2-7, with D perhaps matching TRBD2 (6 bases). The CDR3 is made up of 15 amino acids. CDR1 MNHEY and CDR2 SVGAGI come from the germline V gene. V was trimmed by 0 bases and J by 6 bases, leaving 15 bases between them. The CDR3 loop is CASSYSAGPATEQYF. In nucleotides, the CDR3 is TGTGCCAGCAGTTACTCGGCGGGGCCTGCTACCGAGCAGTACTTC.

In this sample, this clone turned up a few times. The chain carries TRBV7-8 and TRBJ2-3, with TRBD2 matching over 9 bases. This CDR3 is built from 17 residues. Trimming removed 2 bases from V and 2 bases from J; junction bases left unmatched: 8. Germline V gene lookup returns CDR1 SGHVS and CDR2 FQNEAQ. This CDR3 reads CASSLTGLAHFTDTQYF. CDR3 sequence (DNA): TGTGCCAGCAGCTTAACGGGACTAGCCCATTTCACAGATACGCAGTATTTT. Complete variable domain (other parts from reference TRBV7-8 and TRBJ2-3): GAGVSQSPRYKVAKRGQDVALRCDPISGHVSLFWYQQALGQGPEFLTYFQNEAQLDKSGLPSDRFFAERPEGSVSTLKIQRTQQEDSAVYLCASSLTGLAHFTDTQYFGPGTRLTVL.

V usage is TRBV2 and J usage is TRBJ1-1, with D perhaps matching TRBD1 (5 bases). CDR1 and CDR2 (germline): SNHLY, FYNNEI. There are 11 residues in the CDR3. V lost 4 bases, J lost 11 bases, and 11 bases lay in between. CDR3 sequence reads: CASSVLGVAFF. In nucleotides, the CDR3 is TGTGCCAGCAGTGTGCTAGGGGTGGCTTTCTTT.

This clone was counted a few times. V usage is TRBV6-5 and J usage is TRBJ2-1, with 11 bases matching TRBD2. Germline CDR1 is MNHEY and CDR2 is SVGAGI. The CDR3 totals 16 residues. With V trimmed by 2 bases and J by 7 bases, 7 bases remained unmatched. The CDR3 protein is CASSYLSGTSGNEQFF. CDR3 DNA: TGTGCCAGCAGTTACCTTTCCGGGACTAGCGGAAATGAGCAGTTCTTC.

V usage is TRBV19 and J usage is TRBJ1-4, with TRBD1 matching over 7 bases. CDR1 and CDR2 from the germline V gene are LNHDA and SQIVND (reference sequence). The CDR3 extends over 13 amino acids. The V and J ends lost 8 bases and 5 bases, in that order; junction bases with no gene match: 5. The CDR3 is CASGTVKNEKLFF. CDR3 sequence (DNA): TGTGCCAGTGGGACAGTTAAGAATGAAAAACTGTTTTTT.

The CDR3 spells CASSVTGLENTEAFF. CDR3 coding DNA: TGTGCCAGCTCCGTGACAGGGTTGGAGAACACTGAAGCTTTCTTT. This sequence joins TRBV2 and TRBJ1-1, with TRBD1 identical over 7 bases. This CDR3 is built from 15 residues. CDR1 is SNHLY and CDR2 is FYNNEI in the germline V gene. The J segment lost 1 base and the V segment lost 8 bases, leaving 10 bases of the junction unmatched.

This chain uses TRBV7-8 with TRBJ2-5; 10 bases are shared with TRBD2. The germline gives CDR1 SGHVS, CDR2 FQNEAQ. This CDR3 spans 17 amino acids. V shed 5 bases, J shed 5 bases, and the junction held 14 bases outside the gene matches. The CDR3 protein is CASSLLAGESLGETQYF. For the CDR3, the DNA is TGTGCCAGCAGCCTTCTAGCGGGAGAGTCTTTGGGGGAGACCCAGTACTTC.

The genes are TRBV18 and TRBJ1-5, with unresolved D. There are 14 residues in the CDR3. Trimming removed 4 bases from V and 5 bases from J, with 12 bases in between. Per germline, CDR1 KGHSH and CDR2 LQKENI. The CDR3: CASSLYPVDQPQHF. The CDR3 DNA sequence: TGTGCCAGCTCACTCTATCCGGTGGATCAGCCCCAGCATTTT. Variable domain in full (rest from reference TRBV18 and TRBJ1-5): NAGVMQNPRHLVRRRGQEARLRCSPMKGHSHVYWYRQLPEEGLKFMVYLQKENIIDESGMPKERFSAEFPKEGPSILRIQQVVRGDSAAYFCASSLYPVDQPQHFGDGTRLSIL.